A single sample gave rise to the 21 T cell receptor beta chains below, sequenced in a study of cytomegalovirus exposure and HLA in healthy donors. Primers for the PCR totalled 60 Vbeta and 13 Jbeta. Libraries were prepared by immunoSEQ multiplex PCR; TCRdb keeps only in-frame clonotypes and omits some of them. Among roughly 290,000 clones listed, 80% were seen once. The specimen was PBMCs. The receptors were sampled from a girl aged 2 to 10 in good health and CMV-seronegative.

The CDR3 here is CASSLAVMAEDGNTIYF. In DNA form, the CDR3 reads TGTGCCAGCAGCTTGGCCGTAATGGCGGAGGATGGAAACACCATATATTTT. V and J are TRBV5-6 and TRBJ1-3; unclear D gene. Trimming stripped 0 bases from V and 3 bases from J, with 16 bases between. The CDR3 sequence is 17 residues long. CDR1 is SGHDT, CDR2 YYEEEE, per germline.

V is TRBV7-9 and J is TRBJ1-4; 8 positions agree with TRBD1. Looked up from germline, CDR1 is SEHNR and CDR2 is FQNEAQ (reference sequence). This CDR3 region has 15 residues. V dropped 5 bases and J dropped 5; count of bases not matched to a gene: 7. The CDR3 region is CASSAGQGLNEKLFF. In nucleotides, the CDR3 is TGTGCCAGCAGCGCAGGACAGGGATTAAATGAAAAACTGTTTTTT.

DNA for the CDR3: TGTGCCAGCAGCTTGCAGGGGAGCTCCTACAATGAGCAGTTCTTC. Translated, it gives CASSLQGSSYNEQFF. The chain couples TRBV11-3 to TRBJ2-1; D might be TRBD1 (6 bases). The CDR3 totals 15 residues. Germline V gives CDR1 SGHNT, CDR2 YENEEA. V was trimmed by 3 bases and J by 0 bases, leaving 9 bases between them.

CDR3 in DNA: TGTGCCAGCAGCCCCCGGGACAGGGGTTCCTACGAGCAGTACTTC. It yields the protein CASSPRDRGSYEQYF. The rearrangement links TRBV9 to TRBJ2-7, with 10 bases fitting TRBD1. In germline, CDR1 is SGDLS, CDR2 YYNGEE. CDR3 length: 15 residues. Unmatched junction bases numbered 5, after V lost 4 bases and J lost 1 base.

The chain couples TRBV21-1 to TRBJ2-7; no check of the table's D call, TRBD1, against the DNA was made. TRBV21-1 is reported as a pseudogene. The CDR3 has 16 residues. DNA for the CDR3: TGTGCCAGCAGCATCAGGTCGGGACAGAGTTTAGCCGAGCAGTACTTC. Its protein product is CASSIRSGQSLAEQYF.

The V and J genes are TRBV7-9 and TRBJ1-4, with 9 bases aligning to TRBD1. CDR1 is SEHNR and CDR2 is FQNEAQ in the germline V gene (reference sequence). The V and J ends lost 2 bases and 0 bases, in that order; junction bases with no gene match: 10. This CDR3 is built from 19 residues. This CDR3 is CASSLRGTGPNSTNEKLFF. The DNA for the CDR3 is TGTGCCAGCAGCTTACGAGGGACAGGGCCAAATTCAACTAATGAAAAACTGTTTTTT.

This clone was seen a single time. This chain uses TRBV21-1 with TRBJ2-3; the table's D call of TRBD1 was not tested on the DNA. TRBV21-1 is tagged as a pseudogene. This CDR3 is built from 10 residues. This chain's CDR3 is CARQRDTQYF. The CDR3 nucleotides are TGTGCCAGACAGAGAGATACGCAGTATTTT.

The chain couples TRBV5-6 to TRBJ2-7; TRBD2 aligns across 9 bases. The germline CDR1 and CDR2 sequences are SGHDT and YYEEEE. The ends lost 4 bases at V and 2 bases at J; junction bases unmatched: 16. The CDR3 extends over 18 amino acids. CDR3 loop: CASSPTLVTSGPAYEQYF. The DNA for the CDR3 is TGTGCCAGCAGCCCGACCTTAGTAACTAGCGGGCCTGCCTACGAGCAGTACTTC.

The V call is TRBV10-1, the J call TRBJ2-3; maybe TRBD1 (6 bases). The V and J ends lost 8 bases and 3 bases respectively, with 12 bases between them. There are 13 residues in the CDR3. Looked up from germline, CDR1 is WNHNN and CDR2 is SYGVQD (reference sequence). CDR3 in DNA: TGCGCCAGCTCCGAGGGGGAGACAGATACGCAGTATTTT. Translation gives CASSEGETDTQYF.

This chain's CDR3 is CASSLGQVNEKLFF. In DNA, the CDR3 is TGTGCCAGCAGCTTGGGGCAGGTTAATGAAAAACTGTTTTTT. The chain carries TRBV5-5 and TRBJ1-4; D gene uncertain. The CDR3 is made up of 14 amino acids. Per germline, CDR1 SGHKS and CDR2 YYEKEE (reference sequence). Trimming removed 0 bases at V and 4 bases at J, with 7 bases between.

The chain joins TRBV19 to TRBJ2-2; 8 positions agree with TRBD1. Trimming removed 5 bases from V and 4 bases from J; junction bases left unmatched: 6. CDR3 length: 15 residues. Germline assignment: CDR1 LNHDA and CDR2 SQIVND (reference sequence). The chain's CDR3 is CASSPRTGSTGELFF. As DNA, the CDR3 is TGTGCCAGTAGTCCACGGACAGGGAGCACCGGGGAGCTGTTTTTT.

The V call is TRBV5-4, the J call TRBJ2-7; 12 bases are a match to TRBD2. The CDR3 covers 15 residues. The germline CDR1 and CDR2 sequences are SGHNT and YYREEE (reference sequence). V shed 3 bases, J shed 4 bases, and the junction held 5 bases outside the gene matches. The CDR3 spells CASSSQTSGSYEQYF. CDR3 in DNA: TGTGCCAGCAGCTCCCAGACTAGCGGGAGTTACGAGCAGTACTTC.

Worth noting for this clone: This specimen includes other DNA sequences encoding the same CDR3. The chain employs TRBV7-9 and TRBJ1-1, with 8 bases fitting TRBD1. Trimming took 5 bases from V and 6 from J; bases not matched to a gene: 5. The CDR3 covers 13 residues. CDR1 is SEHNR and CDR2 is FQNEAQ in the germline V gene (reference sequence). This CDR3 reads CASSKLQGAEAFF. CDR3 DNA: TGTGCCAGCAGCAAGCTACAGGGGGCTGAAGCTTTCTTT.

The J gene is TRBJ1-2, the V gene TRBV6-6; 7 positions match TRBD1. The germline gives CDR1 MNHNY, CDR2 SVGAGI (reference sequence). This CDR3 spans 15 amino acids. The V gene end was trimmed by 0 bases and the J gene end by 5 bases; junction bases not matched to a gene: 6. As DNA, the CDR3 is TGTGCCAGCAGTTACTCGGGGCAGGGGGTATATGGCTACACCTTC. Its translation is CASSYSGQGVYGYTF.

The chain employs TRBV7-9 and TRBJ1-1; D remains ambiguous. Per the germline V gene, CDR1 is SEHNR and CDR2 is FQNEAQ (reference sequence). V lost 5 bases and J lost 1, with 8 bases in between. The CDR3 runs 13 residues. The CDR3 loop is CASSPPQNTEAFF. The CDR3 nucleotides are TGTGCCAGCAGCCCCCCCCAGAACACTGAAGCTTTCTTT.

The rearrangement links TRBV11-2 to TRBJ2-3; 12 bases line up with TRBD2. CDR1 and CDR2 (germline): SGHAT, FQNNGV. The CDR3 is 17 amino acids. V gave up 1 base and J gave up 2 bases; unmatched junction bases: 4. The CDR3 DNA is TGTGCCAGCAGCTTAGTCGGACTAGCGGGACCCACAGATACGCAGTATTTT. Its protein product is CASSLVGLAGPTDTQYF.

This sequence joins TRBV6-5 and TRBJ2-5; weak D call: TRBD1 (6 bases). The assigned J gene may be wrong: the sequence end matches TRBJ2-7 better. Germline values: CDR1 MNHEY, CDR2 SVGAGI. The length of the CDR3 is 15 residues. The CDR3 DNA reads TGTGCCAGCAGTTACTCTACAGGGTATCTCTACGAGCAGTACTTC. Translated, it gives CASSYSTGYLYEQYF.

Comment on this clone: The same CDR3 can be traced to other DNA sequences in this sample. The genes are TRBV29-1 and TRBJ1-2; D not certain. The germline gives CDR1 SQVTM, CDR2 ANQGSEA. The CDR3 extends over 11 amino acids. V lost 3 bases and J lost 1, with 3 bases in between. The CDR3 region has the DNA TGCAGCGTTGACCGTAACTATGGCTACACCTTC. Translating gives CSVDRNYGYTF.

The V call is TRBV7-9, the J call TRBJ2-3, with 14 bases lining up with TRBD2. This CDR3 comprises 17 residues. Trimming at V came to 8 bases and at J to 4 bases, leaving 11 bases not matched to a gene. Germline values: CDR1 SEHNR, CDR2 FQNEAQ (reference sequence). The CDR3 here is CASRPPQGLAGADTQYF. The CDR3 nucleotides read TGTGCCAGCCGGCCGCCCCAGGGACTAGCGGGAGCAGATACGCAGTATTTT.

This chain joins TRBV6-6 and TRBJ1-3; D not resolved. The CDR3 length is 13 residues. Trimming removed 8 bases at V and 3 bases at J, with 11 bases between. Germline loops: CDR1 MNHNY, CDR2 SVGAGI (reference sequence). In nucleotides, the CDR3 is TGTGCCAGCGGGAGGGCGGGTGGAAACACCATATATTTT. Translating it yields CASGRAGGNTIYF.

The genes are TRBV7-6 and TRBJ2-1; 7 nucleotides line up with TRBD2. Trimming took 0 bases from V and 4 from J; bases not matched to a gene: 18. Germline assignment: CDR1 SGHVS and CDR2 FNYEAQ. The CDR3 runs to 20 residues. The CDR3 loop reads CASSLATFISWGGDYNEQFF. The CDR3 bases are TGTGCCAGCAGCTTAGCCACCTTTATTTCCTGGGGGGGGGATTACAATGAGCAGTTCTTC.